This TCR beta chain was retrieved from a study of shared clonotypes between healthy human individuals. Whole-study context: The study used three CD4 naive, three CD4 memory, two CD8 naive and one CD8 memory plate per donor. General study points: Richness estimates generally favored naive over memory subsets.

To note about this clone: Its cognate antigen is unknown.

Across several immunoSEQ plates, the genomic DNA of each subset was split evenly. Only in-frame clones appear in the TCRdb table, and some are missing; sequencing was by immunoSEQ multiplex PCR. The sample has around 2,000,000 clones, over 85% seen once. J was trimmed by 8 bases and V by 0 bases; bases with no gene match: 3. CDR1 WNHNN and CDR2 SYGVQD come from the germline V gene (reference sequence). The CDR3 extends over 13 amino acids. Sequencing was done on a sample of naive CD4+ T cells sorted from blood. The subset was: CD45RA+ positively selected. The rearrangement joins TRBV10-1 to TRBJ1-2; TRBD1 matches 7 bases. The sequence was collected from a man younger than 35 in good health. CDR3 sequence: CASSESRQGGYTF. The CDR3 DNA reads as TGCGCCAGCAGTGAGTCGAGACAGGGCGGCTACACCTTC.